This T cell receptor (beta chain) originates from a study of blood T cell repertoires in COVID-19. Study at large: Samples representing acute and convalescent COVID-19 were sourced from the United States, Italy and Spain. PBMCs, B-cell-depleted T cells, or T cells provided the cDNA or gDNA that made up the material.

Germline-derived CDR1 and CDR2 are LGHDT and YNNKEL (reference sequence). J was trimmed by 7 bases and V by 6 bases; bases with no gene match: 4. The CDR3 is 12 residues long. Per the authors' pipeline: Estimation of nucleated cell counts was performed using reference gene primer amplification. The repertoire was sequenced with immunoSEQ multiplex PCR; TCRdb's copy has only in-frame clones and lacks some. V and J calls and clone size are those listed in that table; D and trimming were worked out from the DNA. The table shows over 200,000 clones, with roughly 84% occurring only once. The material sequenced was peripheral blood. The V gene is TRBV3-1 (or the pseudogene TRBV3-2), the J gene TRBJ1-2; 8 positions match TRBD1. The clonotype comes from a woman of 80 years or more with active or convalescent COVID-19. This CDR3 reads CASSTGGSGYTF. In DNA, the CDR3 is TGTGCCAGCAGTACAGGGGGGTCTGGCTACACCTTC.